A single sample gave rise to the 23 T cell receptor beta chains below, sequenced in a study of cytomegalovirus exposure and HLA in healthy donors. PCR amplification relied on 60 Vbeta primers (plus 13 Jbeta primers). TCRdb's table, derived via immunoSEQ multiplex PCR, lists solely in-frame clones and lacks some. The sample holds 100,000 to 150,000 clones; 80% to 85% are singletons and the top ten take 1.2%. The sequenced sample consisted of PBMCs. Every receptor here comes from a boy aged 5 to 17 in good health and CMV-seronegative.

V usage is TRBV4-2 and J usage is TRBJ2-7; TRBD2 agrees at 15 bases. There are 18 residues in the CDR3. Germline trimming cut 4 bases from V and 1 base from J; bases unmatched to any gene: 8. The germline V gene encodes CDR1 LGHNA and CDR2 YNFKEQ. CDR3 bases: TGTGCCAGCAGCCTCGGGACTAGCGGGAGGACTACATCCTACGAGCAGTACTTC. Its protein product is CASSLGTSGRTTSYEQYF.

The chain has TRBV13 and TRBJ1-2, with 9 bases that match TRBD1. Trimming took 5 bases from V and 4 from J; bases not matched to a gene: 8. Per germline, CDR1 PRHDT and CDR2 FYEKMQ (reference sequence). The CDR3 consists of 15 residues. For the CDR3, the DNA is TGTGCCAGCAGCGCGGGACAGGGACCGAGCTATGGCTACACCTTC. Residues: CASSAGQGPSYGYTF. The full variable domain, with the rest looked up from reference TRBV13 and TRBJ1-2, is AAGVIQSPRHLIKEKRETATLKCYPIPRHDTVYWYQQGPGQDPQFLISFYEKMQSDKGSIPDRFSAQQFSDYHSELNMSSLELGDSALYFCASSAGQGPSYGYTFGSGTRLTVV.

The chain is built from TRBV5-1 and TRBJ2-3; 9 bases map to TRBD2. With 1 base clipped from V and 2 bases from J, the junction kept 5 bases outside the gene matches. Looked up from germline, CDR1 is SGHRS and CDR2 is YFSETQ. This CDR3 contains 16 residues. CDR3 in amino acids: CASSLILAGNTDTQYF. CDR3 coding DNA: TGCGCCAGCAGCTTGATCCTAGCGGGAAACACAGATACGCAGTATTTT. Based on the CDR3 plus reference TRBV5-1 and TRBJ2-3, the full variable domain is KAGVTQTPRYLIKTRGQQVTLSCSPISGHRSVSWYQQTPGQGLQFLFEYFSETQRNKGNFPGRFSGRQFSNSRSEMNVSTLELGDSALYLCASSLILAGNTDTQYFGPGTRLTVL.

The chain combines TRBV7-2 with TRBJ2-2; the D is unclear. The germline V and J ends were trimmed by 5 bases and 4 bases, with 17 bases remaining between them. Germline V gives CDR1 SGHTA, CDR2 FQGNSA. The CDR3 is 16 residues long. The CDR3 nucleotides read TGTGCCAGCAGCGGCCCGCCGGCGCGGATCACCGGGGAGCTGTTTTTT. This translates into CASSGPPARITGELFF.

This clone appeared a few times. This chain uses TRBV2 with TRBJ2-1; 14 positions agree with TRBD2. The CDR3 length is 16 residues. Germline V gene sequence: CDR1 SNHLY, CDR2 FYNNEI. V gave up 5 bases and J gave up 6 bases; unmatched junction bases: 6. The CDR3 protein is CASSSPGLAGANEQFF. DNA of the CDR3: TGTGCCAGCAGTTCCCCGGGACTAGCGGGAGCCAATGAGCAGTTCTTC.

V usage is TRBV5-1 and J usage is TRBJ1-3, with 7 bases matching TRBD1. Germline V gene lookup returns CDR1 SGHRS and CDR2 YFSETQ. This CDR3 has 14 residues. V lost 3 bases to trimming and J lost 4 bases; unmatched junction nucleotides: 4. This CDR3 is CASSYGTVGNTIYF. The CDR3 region has the DNA TGCGCCAGCAGCTACGGGACAGTAGGAAACACCATATATTTT.

On this clone: Other DNA sequences in the same sample also yield this CDR3. This sequence joins TRBV30 and TRBJ2-1; 7 nucleotides line up with TRBD2. CDR1 and CDR2 (germline): GTSNPN, SVGIG (reference sequence). The trim removed 4 bases at V and 3 bases at J, leaving 0 bases unmatched. CDR3 length: 12 residues. The CDR3 DNA follows: TGTGCCTGGACTAGCGGCTACAATGAGCAGTTCTTC. Translated: CAWTSGYNEQFF.

For the CDR3, the DNA is TGTGCCAGCACGTGGTTGGCCGGGGACTATGGCTACACCTTC. This translates into CASTWLAGDYGYTF. V is TRBV6-1 and J is TRBJ1-2; D unclear. This CDR3 is 14 amino acids long. Trimming removed 7 bases at V and 3 bases at J, with 15 bases between. Per germline, CDR1 MNHNS and CDR2 SASEGT.

This clone was recorded a few times. This chain joins TRBV5-1 and TRBJ1-2; the D gene is possibly TRBD1 (5 bases). CDR1 is SGHRS, CDR2 YFSETQ, per germline. CDR3 length equals 15 residues. The V and J ends lost 4 bases and 0 bases respectively, with 13 bases between them. CDR3 sequence (DNA): TGCGCCAGCAGCCCAGGGTCCCGAGCTAACTATGGCTACACCTTC. Translating gives CASSPGSRANYGYTF.

The chain employs TRBV9 and TRBJ1-1; D unclear. The CDR3 extends over 14 amino acids. Between the trimmed V and J ends, which lost 0 bases and 1 base, there was a span of 7 bases. Germline assignment: CDR1 SGDLS and CDR2 YYNGEE. CDR3 loop: CASSVGGPNTEAFF. The CDR3 DNA sequence: TGTGCCAGCAGCGTAGGTGGGCCGAACACTGAAGCTTTCTTT.

The gene calls are TRBV25-1 and TRBJ1-1; D remains ambiguous. Between the trimmed V and J ends, which lost 4 bases and 0 bases, there was a span of 9 bases. The CDR3 totals 14 residues. Germline CDR1 is MGHDK and CDR2 is SYGVNS. The CDR3 loop reads CASSATRVNTEAFF. CDR3 nucleotide sequence: TGTGCCAGCAGTGCCACCCGGGTGAACACTGAAGCTTTCTTT.

A remark on this clone: Within the sample, other DNA sequences also encode this same CDR3. The chain carries TRBV30 and TRBJ2-5; TRBD2 matches at 9 bases. This CDR3 comprises 13 residues. CDR1 GTSNPN and CDR2 SVGIG come from the germline V gene (reference sequence). Unmatched junction bases numbered 5, after V lost 2 bases and J lost 7 bases. CDR3 nucleotide sequence: TGTGCCTGGAGTAAGCGGGAGGCGGGGACCCAGTACTTC. Its protein product is CAWSKREAGTQYF.

The V gene is TRBV14, the J gene TRBJ1-1; D remains ambiguous. Trimming took off 5 bases at V and 2 bases at J, with 3 bases between the two ends. From germline, CDR1 is SGHDN and CDR2 FVKESK. There are 11 residues in the CDR3. Here the CDR3 reads CASSSNTEAFF. DNA of the CDR3: TGTGCCAGCAGCTCTAACACTGAAGCTTTCTTT.

The rearrangement joins TRBV5-5 to TRBJ2-5; weak D call: TRBD2 (5 bases). CDR3 length: 14 amino acids. Germline loops: CDR1 SGHKS, CDR2 YYEKEE (reference sequence). Between the trimmed V and J ends, which lost 0 bases and 1 base, there was a span of 7 bases. The DNA for the CDR3 is TGTGCCAGCAGCTTGGGGGCGGGCCAAGAGACCCAGTACTTC. It is translated as CASSLGAGQETQYF.

This chain uses TRBV7-9 with TRBJ2-3; D is unclear. The V gene lost 4 bases and the J gene lost 5 bases, with 7 bases spanning the gap. Germline V CDR1 and CDR2: SEHNR, FQNEAQ (reference sequence). The CDR3 runs to 12 residues. As DNA, the CDR3 is TGTGCCAGCAGCTATTACAAAGATACGCAGTATTTT. This encodes CASSYYKDTQYF.

The chain uses TRBV10-3 and TRBJ1-2; D is undetermined. In germline, CDR1 is ENHRY, CDR2 SYGVKD. V lost 3 bases, J lost 5 bases, and 13 bases lay in between. The CDR3 has 14 residues. The CDR3 loop reads CAISEGRIPYGYTF. For the CDR3, the DNA is TGTGCCATCAGTGAAGGGAGGATTCCTTATGGCTACACCTTC.

This sequence joins TRBV15 and TRBJ2-3; D is ambiguous. The CDR3 totals 13 residues. Deletions cut 0 bases from V and 11 bases from J, with 12 bases between. Germline V gene data show CDR1 as LNHNV and CDR2 as YYDKDF (reference sequence). The CDR3 DNA follows: TGTGCCACCAGCAGAGATAGTGCGGCCCTGCAGTATTTT. It translates to CATSRDSAALQYF.

This clone has a handful of counts. The rearrangement links TRBV6-5 to TRBJ2-1; TRBD2 is a possible D gene (7 bases). The CDR3 contains 15 residues. Trimming shortened V by 7 bases and J by 8 bases, and 21 bases separated the two germline ends. From germline, CDR1 is MNHEY and CDR2 SVGAGI. The CDR3 sequence: CASMGRGAVRDEQFF. CDR3 nucleotide sequence: TGTGCCAGCATGGGACGGGGGGCGGTGCGGGATGAGCAGTTCTTC.

This clone was picked up a small number of times. V usage is TRBV21-1 and J usage is TRBJ2-7; the table gives TRBD1 as D, unverified against the DNA. TRBV21-1 is a listed pseudogene. CDR3 length equals 15 residues. The DNA of the CDR3 is TGTGCCAGCAGCACCCGTTTCAGGGATATCCACGAGCAGTACTTC. Amino acid sequence: CASSTRFRDIHEQYF.

The J gene is TRBJ2-5, the V gene TRBV7-2, with TRBD1 identical over 8 bases. CDR1 and CDR2 from the germline V gene are SGHTA and FQGNSA. V was pared by 3 bases and J by 5 bases, with 5 bases of the junction left unmatched. The CDR3 is 14 residues long. The CDR3 DNA sequence: TGTGCCAGCAGCTTTTCAGGGGGCCGGGAGACCCAGTACTTC. Residues: CASSFSGGRETQYF.

The chain is built from TRBV4-2 and TRBJ2-7; 7 bases line up with TRBD2. J gave up 0 bases and V 0 bases, and 14 bases lay outside the gene matches. The CDR3 runs 19 residues. Germline V gene lookup returns CDR1 LGHNA and CDR2 YNFKEQ. The CDR3 spells CASSQDRGASGMSSYEQYF. The CDR3 nucleotides read TGTGCCAGCAGCCAAGATCGAGGGGCTAGCGGTATGAGCTCCTACGAGCAGTACTTC.

This chain uses TRBV19 with TRBJ2-2; 8 bases are shared with TRBD2. This CDR3 region has 14 residues. CDR1 and CDR2 (germline): LNHDA, SQIVND (reference sequence). V dropped 6 bases and J dropped 3; count of bases not matched to a gene: 3. CDR3 in amino acids: CASRLAVDTGELFF. Here the CDR3 DNA reads TGTGCCAGTAGACTAGCGGTCGACACCGGGGAGCTGTTTTTT.

The chain employs TRBV5-1 and TRBJ2-3, with TRBD2 matching 10 bases. The CDR3 covers 13 residues. Germline V CDR1 and CDR2: SGHRS, YFSETQ. The J segment lost 6 bases and the V segment lost 2 bases, leaving 0 bases of the junction unmatched. CDR3 sequence (DNA): TGCGCCAGCAGCTTTAGCGGGAGGGATACGCAGTATTTT. This translates into CASSFSGRDTQYF.